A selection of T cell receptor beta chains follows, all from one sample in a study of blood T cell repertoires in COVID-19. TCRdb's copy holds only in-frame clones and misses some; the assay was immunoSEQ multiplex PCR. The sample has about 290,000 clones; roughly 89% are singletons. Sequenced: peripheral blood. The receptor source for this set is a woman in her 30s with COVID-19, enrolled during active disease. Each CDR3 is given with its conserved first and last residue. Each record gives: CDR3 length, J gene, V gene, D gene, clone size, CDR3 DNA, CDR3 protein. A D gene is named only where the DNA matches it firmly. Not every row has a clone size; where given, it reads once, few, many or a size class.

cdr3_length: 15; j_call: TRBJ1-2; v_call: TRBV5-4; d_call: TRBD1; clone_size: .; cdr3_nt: TGTGCCAGCAGCCAGGAGACAGGGGTGTACGAGGGCTACACCTTC; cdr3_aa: CASSQETGVYEGYTF
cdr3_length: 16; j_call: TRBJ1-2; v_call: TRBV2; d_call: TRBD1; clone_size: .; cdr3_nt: TGTGCCAGCAGACCCGGGACAGAGATTCGAAACTATGGCTACACCTTC; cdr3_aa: CASRPGTEIRNYGYTF
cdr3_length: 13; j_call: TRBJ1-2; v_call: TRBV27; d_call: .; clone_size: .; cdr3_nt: TGTGCCAGCAGTTTTGACAGGAACTATGGCTACACCTTC; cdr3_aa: CASSFDRNYGYTF
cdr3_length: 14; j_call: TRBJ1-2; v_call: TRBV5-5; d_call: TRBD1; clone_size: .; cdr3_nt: TGTGCCAGCAGCTTGGACAGGGGCGGCTATGGCTACACCTTC; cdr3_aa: CASSLDRGGYGYTF
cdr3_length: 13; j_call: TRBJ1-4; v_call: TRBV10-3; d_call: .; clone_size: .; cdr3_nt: TGTGCCATCAGTGAGTCGGGAGGCGAAAAACTGTTTTTT; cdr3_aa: CAISESGGEKLFF
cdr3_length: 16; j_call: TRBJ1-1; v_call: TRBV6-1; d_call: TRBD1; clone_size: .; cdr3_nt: TGTGCCAGCAGTGAATTGGTTTTGGGGGACAGGGGCTCTGCTTTCTTT; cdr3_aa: CASSELVLGDRGSAFF
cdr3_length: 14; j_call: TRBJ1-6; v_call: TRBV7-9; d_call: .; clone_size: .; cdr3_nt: TGTGCCAGCAGAAAAATGGGGCTGAATTCACCCCTCCACTTT; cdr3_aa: CASRKMGLNSPLHF
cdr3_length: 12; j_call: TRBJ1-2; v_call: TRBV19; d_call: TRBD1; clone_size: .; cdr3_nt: TGTGCCAGTGCAGGGGGCCCAGGAGGCTACACCTTC; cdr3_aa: CASAGGPGGYTF
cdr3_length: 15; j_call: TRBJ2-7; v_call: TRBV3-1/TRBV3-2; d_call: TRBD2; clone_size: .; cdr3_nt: TGTGCCAGCAGCCAAGATCTTGGCCTAGCGGCAGGGCAGTACTTC; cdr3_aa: CASSQDLGLAAGQYF
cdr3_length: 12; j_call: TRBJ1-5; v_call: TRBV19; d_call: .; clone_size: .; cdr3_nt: TGTGCCAGTAGTATCGGTCATCAGCCCCAGCATTTT; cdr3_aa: CASSIGHQPQHF
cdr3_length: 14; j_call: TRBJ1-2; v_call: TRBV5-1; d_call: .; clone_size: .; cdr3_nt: TGCGCCAGCAGCTTGTATTATCCAGTGGATGGCTACACCTTC; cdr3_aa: CASSLYYPVDGYTF
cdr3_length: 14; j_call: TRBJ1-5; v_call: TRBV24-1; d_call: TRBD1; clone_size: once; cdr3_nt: TGTGCCACCAGTGATTACAGGGGGTCTCAGCCCCAGCATTTT; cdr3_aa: CATSDYRGSQPQHF
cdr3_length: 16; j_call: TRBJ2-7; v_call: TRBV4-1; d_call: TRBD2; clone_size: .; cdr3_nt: TGCGCCAGCAGCCAAGAACGGGGGGGTCCGCCCTACGAGCAGTACTTC; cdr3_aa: CASSQERGGPPYEQYF
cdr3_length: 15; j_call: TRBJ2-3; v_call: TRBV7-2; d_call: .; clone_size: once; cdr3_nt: TGTGCCAGCAGCTACCCCGACAGGGAGGTGGATACGCAGTATTTT; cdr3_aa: CASSYPDREVDTQYF
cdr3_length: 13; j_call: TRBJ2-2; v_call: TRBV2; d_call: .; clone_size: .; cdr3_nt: TGTGCCAGCAGTCGGGTAGAAACCGGGGAGCTGTTTTTT; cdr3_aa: CASSRVETGELFF
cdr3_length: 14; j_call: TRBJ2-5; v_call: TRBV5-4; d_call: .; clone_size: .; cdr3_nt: TGTGCCAGCAGCTTGTCTAGTAGTCTTGAGACCCAGTACTTC; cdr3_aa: CASSLSSSLETQYF
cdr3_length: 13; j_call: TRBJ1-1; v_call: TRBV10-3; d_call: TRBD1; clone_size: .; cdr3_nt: TGTGCCATCAGGACAGGGCTGAACACTGAAGCTTTCTTT; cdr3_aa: CAIRTGLNTEAFF
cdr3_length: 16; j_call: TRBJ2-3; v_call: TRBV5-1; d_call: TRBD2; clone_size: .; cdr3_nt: TGCGCCAGCAGCTTGGAGCGGGGGGGTAGCACAGATACGCAGTATTTT; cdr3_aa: CASSLERGGSTDTQYF
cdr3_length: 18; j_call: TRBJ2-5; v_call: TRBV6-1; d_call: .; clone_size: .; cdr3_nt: TGTGCCAGCAGTGGGGAGGGGGGCGTGACTATCCCCGGGGAGACCCAGTACTTC; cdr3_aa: CASSGEGGVTIPGETQYF
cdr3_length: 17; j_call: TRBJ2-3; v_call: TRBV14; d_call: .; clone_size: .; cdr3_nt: TGTGCCAGCAGTCTTAGAGGGGGGACTAAAGTTGACGAGGGGCCGTATTTT; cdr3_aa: CASSLRGGTKVDEGPYF
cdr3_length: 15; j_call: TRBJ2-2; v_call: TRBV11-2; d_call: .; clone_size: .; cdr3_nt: TGTGCCAGCAGCTTGGGGCGGGGAATGACCGGGGAGCTGTTTTTT; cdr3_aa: CASSLGRGMTGELFF
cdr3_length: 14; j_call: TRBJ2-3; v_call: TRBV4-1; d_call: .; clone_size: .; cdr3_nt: TGCGCCAGCAGCGCCTCGGGGTACACAGATACGCAGTATTTT; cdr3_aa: CASSASGYTDTQYF